This TCR beta chain was retrieved from a study of blood T cell repertoires in COVID-19. Study information: Sample material is recorded as cDNA or gDNA derived from T cells, B-cell-depleted T cells, or PBMCs.

The J segment lost 5 bases and the V segment lost 3 bases, leaving 5 bases of the junction unmatched. Germline V lookup: CDR1 SNHLY, CDR2 FYNNEI. The CDR3 extends over 15 amino acids. The method was immunoSEQ multiplex PCR; TCRdb's version includes in-frame clones alone and lacks a portion of them. In the table there are 200,000 to 250,000 clones, 90% of which are singletons. Seattle patients were enrolled during active infection and followed longitudinally. This clonotype originated in a man aged 30-40 years with COVID-19, enrolled during active disease. The chain joins TRBV2 to TRBJ2-2, with TRBD1 matching over 8 bases. Sequences were obtained from peripheral blood. The CDR3 DNA reads TGTGCCAGCAGTGAGCGGACAGGGAAGACCGGGGAGCTGTTTTTT. Its translation: CASSERTGKTGELFF.